This T cell receptor beta chain emerged from a study of CD4+ T cells in melanoma. CDR3 size: 15 residues. The V and J ends lost 7 bases and 1 base, in that order; junction bases with no gene match: 6. The germline V gene has CDR1 MNHNY and CDR2 SVGAGI (reference sequence). Measured with immunoSEQ multiplex PCR; TCRdb has only the in-frame clones, and not every one. Of some 13,000 clones in the sample, over 65% are singletons; the top ten hold around 16%. Specimen: cells from a culture (not recorded whether cultured in vitro). The rearrangement links TRBV6-6 to TRBJ2-2; TRBD1 matches at 7 bases. This clonotype originated in a human donor with melanoma. The CDR3 reads CASTNRGVNTGELFF. The CDR3, as DNA: TGTGCCAGCACAAACAGGGGCGTGAACACCGGGGAGCTGTTTTTT.